This TCR beta chain originates from a study of CD4 T cells in relation to SARS-CoV-2 and coronaviruses. The wider study: ViraFEST: approximately 10-day antigen culture of PBMCs, then TCR beta CDR3 sequencing.

Concerning this clone: Antigen unknown.

TCRdb's table, derived via immunoSEQ multiplex PCR, lists solely in-frame clones and lacks some. The sample holds around 20,000 clones, about 69% seen once. The trim removed 0 bases at V and 8 bases at J, leaving 6 bases unmatched. CDR3 length: 15 amino acids. CDR1 is SGHRS, CDR2 YFSETQ, per germline. Before the COVID-19 pandemic, during about 2011-2019, CD4+ T cells were taken from unexposed donors. CD4+ T cells were isolated from the cells after around 11 days of culture. About 2 million PBMCs per well were cultured with 7.5 to 10 IU/ml IL-2. Fresh IL-2 medium replaced half the medium on days 3 and 7.

This receptor was identified in a human donor in good health. The sample taken for sequencing was CD4+ T cells from PBMCs, cultured in vitro. V is TRBV5-1 and J is TRBJ1-3; 9 bases align to TRBD1. The CDR3 nucleotides are TGCGCCAGCAGCTTGGAACAGGGGGCAGGAGACACCATATATTTT. This codes for CASSLEQGAGDTIYF.